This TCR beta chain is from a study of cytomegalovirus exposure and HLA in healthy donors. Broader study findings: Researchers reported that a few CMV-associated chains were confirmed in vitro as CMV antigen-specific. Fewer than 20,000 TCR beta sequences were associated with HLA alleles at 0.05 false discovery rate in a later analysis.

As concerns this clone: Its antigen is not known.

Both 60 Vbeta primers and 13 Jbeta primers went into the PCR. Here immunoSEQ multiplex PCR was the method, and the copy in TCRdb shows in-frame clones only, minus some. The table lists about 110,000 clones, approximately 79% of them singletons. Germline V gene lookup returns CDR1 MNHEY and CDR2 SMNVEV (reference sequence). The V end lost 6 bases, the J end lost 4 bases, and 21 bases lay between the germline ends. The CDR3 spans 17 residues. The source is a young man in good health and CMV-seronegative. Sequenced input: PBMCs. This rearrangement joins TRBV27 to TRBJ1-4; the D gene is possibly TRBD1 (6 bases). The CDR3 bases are TGTGCCAGCAGGAAGGACAGCTCCGTGGGGATTAATGAAAAACTGTTTTTT. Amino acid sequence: CASRKDSSVGINEKLFF.